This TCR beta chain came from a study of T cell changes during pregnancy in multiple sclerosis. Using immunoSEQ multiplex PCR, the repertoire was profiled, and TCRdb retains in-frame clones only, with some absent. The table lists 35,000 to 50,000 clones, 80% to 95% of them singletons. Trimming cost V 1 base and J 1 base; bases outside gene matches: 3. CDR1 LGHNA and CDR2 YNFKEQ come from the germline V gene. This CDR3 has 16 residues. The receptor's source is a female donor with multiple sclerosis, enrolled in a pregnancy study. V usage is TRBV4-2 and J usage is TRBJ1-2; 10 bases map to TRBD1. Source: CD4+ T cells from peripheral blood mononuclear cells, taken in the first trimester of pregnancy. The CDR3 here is CASSQGDRGNNYGYTF. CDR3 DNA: TGTGCCAGCAGCCAAGGGGACAGGGGAAATAACTATGGCTACACCTTC.